The 29 T cell receptor beta chains in this list originate from one sample, sequenced in a study of blood T cells in healthy people across ages. Primed by a sample-barcoded 5' primer and a J-beta primer mix, a second PCR proceeded for about 6 to 11 cycles. TCRdb re-called the 5' RACE reads with MiXCR, one entry per CDR3 protein. The table records 850,000 to 950,000 distinct CDR3 sequences, roughly 26% of them present only once. The sequenced sample consisted of blood. The source is a woman older than 75 in good health.

J is TRBJ2-1 and V is TRBV2; maybe TRBD1 (7 bases). This CDR3 is built from 16 residues. The germline gives CDR1 SNHLY, CDR2 FYNNEI. Trimming left V 4 bases short and J 2 bases short, with 15 bases between. In DNA, the CDR3 is TGTGCCAGCAGTGGAGGGCGGGGACAGCCCTACAATGAGCAGTTCTTC. Translation: CASSGGRGQPYNEQFF.

This clonotype showed up many times. The chain uses TRBV9 and TRBJ2-1; no reliable D call. This CDR3 region has 15 residues. The germline V gene encodes CDR1 SGDLS and CDR2 YYNGEE. Trimming took 2 bases from V and 0 from J, leaving 9 bases between them. The CDR3, as DNA: TGTGCCAGCAGCGTGTCGGTGAGCTCCTACAATGAGCAGTTCTTC. Amino acid sequence: CASSVSVSSYNEQFF.

At least ten counts were recorded for this clonotype. V is TRBV12-3 or TRBV12-4 and J is TRBJ2-3; 11 nucleotides line up with TRBD1. The ends lost 3 bases at V and 5 bases at J; junction bases unmatched: 4. This CDR3 region has 15 residues. In DNA form, the CDR3 reads TGTGCCAGCAGTTTGGACAGGGGGCACCTAGATACGCAGTATTTT. This encodes CASSLDRGHLDTQYF.

This chain joins TRBV29-1 and TRBJ1-1; a possible D gene is TRBD1 (5 bases). Trimming left V 6 bases short and J 1 base short, with 12 bases between. CDR3 length: 13 amino acids. The germline CDR1 and CDR2 sequences are SQVTM and ANQGSEA. CDR3 DNA: TGCAGCGTCGCCGGGACCGCGAACACTGAAGCTTTCTTT. This gives the protein CSVAGTANTEAFF.

This clonotype was recorded a few times. The genes are TRBV20-1 and TRBJ1-2; TRBD1 agrees at 11 bases. CDR1 DFQATT and CDR2 SNEGSKA come from the germline V gene (reference sequence). V lost 5 bases to trimming and J lost 7 bases; unmatched junction nucleotides: 12. This CDR3 is 15 amino acids long. In DNA form, the CDR3 reads TGCAGTGCTGGGAGAAGGACAGGGGGCATGGGTGGCTACACCTTC. Amino acids: CSAGRRTGGMGGYTF.

In regard to this clonotype: A much larger clone lies a single base off, so this may be a read error. The rearrangement joins TRBV20-1 to TRBJ2-3; the D call may be TRBD1 or TRBD2 (5 bases each). Deletions cut 1 base from V and 5 bases from J, with 16 bases between. The germline V gene encodes CDR1 DFQATT and CDR2 SNEGSKA (reference sequence). The CDR3 runs 15 residues. The CDR3 here is CSARAGTRAIDTQYF. In DNA, the CDR3 is TGCAGTGCTAGAGCCGGGACCCGGGCCATAGATACGCAGTATTTT.

The chain uses TRBV4-1 and TRBJ2-3, with 10 bases matching TRBD2. V was clipped by 7 bases and J by 5 bases; unmatched bases: 3. The CDR3 spans 13 residues. Per germline, CDR1 MGHRA and CDR2 YSYEKL. The CDR3 DNA sequence: TGCGCCAGCACCCTAGCGGGGGAAGATACGCAGTATTTT. This encodes CASTLAGEDTQYF.

This clonotype was recorded at least ten times. The chain joins TRBV7-2 to TRBJ1-2; D is unresolved. The CDR3 is 12 residues long. CDR1 SGHTA and CDR2 FQGNSA come from the germline V gene. Trimming cost V 1 base and J 8 bases, with 8 bases left between them. The CDR3 DNA sequence: TGTGCCAGCAGCTTAGAGCGGAGGGGCTACACCTTC. This sequence encodes CASSLERRGYTF.

This clonotype was seen many times. V and J are TRBV15 and TRBJ2-1; D uncertain. Germline V gene sequence: CDR1 LNHNV, CDR2 YYDKDF (reference sequence). The CDR3 runs to 12 residues. Trimming removed 4 bases at V and 4 bases at J, with 5 bases between. The CDR3 sequence is CATSNQYNEQFF. The CDR3 DNA follows: TGTGCCACCAGCAACCAATACAATGAGCAGTTCTTC.

This clonotype has at least ten counts. V is TRBV5-1 and J is TRBJ2-1, with D perhaps TRBD1 (5 bases). CDR1 and CDR2 (germline): SGHRS, YFSETQ. The CDR3 totals 14 residues. Trimming took off 4 bases at V and 4 bases at J, with 12 bases between the two ends. CDR3 sequence reads: CASSPLGPYNEQFF. The CDR3 nucleotides read TGCGCCAGCAGCCCACTGGGGCCTTACAATGAGCAGTTCTTC.

This clonotype was picked up a small number of times. This chain connects TRBV30 to TRBJ2-7, with D hard to call. This CDR3 is 11 amino acids long. Germline V gives CDR1 GTSNPN, CDR2 SVGIG (reference sequence). Trimming stripped 2 bases from V and 3 bases from J, with 5 bases between. The CDR3 loop reads CAWSLIYEQYF. The CDR3 DNA follows: TGTGCCTGGAGTTTAATCTACGAGCAGTACTTC.

In its sample, this clonotype was seen many times. CDR3 nucleotides: TGTGCCAGCAGCGTTCTCGGGACACCGGAGGATGGCTACACCTTC. It codes for CASSVLGTPEDGYTF. The chain couples TRBV9 to TRBJ1-2; a weak D match, TRBD1 (6 bases). CDR1 and CDR2 from the germline V gene are SGDLS and YYNGEE. Trimming removed 2 bases at V and 6 bases at J, with 17 bases between. The CDR3 spans 15 residues.

Remarks on this clonotype: A read error is possible here, since a much larger clone lies one base away. V gene TRBV7-8 combines with J gene TRBJ2-5; D not resolved. This CDR3 comprises 15 residues. The V gene lost 1 base and the J gene lost 11 bases, with 20 bases spanning the gap. CDR1 SGHVS and CDR2 FQNEAQ come from the germline V gene. For the CDR3, the DNA is TGTGCCAGCAGCTTAGATGGGCAGCCCAGCTACGGGCAGTACTTC. Its translation: CASSLDGQPSYGQYF.

This clonotype was detected ten times or more. The chain is built from TRBV5-1 and TRBJ2-1, with TRBD2 identical over 10 bases. The CDR3 consists of 15 residues. Per the germline V gene, CDR1 is SGHRS and CDR2 is YFSETQ. V was pared by 0 bases and J by 6 bases, with 3 bases of the junction left unmatched. CDR3 sequence reads: CASSLVLAGINEQFF. The CDR3 coding sequence is TGCGCCAGCAGCTTGGTACTAGCGGGAATCAATGAGCAGTTCTTC.

The chain combines TRBV12-3 or TRBV12-4 with TRBJ2-1; D is undetermined. CDR3 length: 12 amino acids. V lost 5 bases to trimming and J lost 9 bases, with 11 bases between them. CDR3 sequence: CASSPQMSEQFF. As DNA, the CDR3 is TGTGCCAGCAGTCCACAGATGAGTGAGCAGTTCTTC.

This clonotype was seen more than once but under ten times. This chain links TRBV15 with TRBJ2-7; D unresolved. Trimming took off 5 bases at V and 1 base at J, with 15 bases between the two ends. CDR1 and CDR2 from the germline V gene are LNHNV and YYDKDF (reference sequence). The CDR3 is 15 amino acids. The CDR3 nucleotides read TGTGCCACCAGCGGAAGAGAGGCCCTTTCCTACGAGCAGTACTTC. Its translation: CATSGREALSYEQYF.

This clonotype was counted many times. This rearrangement joins TRBV18 to TRBJ2-5, with D hard to call. In germline, CDR1 is KGHSH, CDR2 LQKENI. V was cut by 6 bases and J by 5 bases, with 13 bases left in between. CDR3 length equals 13 residues. Here the CDR3 reads CASSSGIRETQYF. As DNA, the CDR3 is TGTGCCAGCTCCTCCGGCATCAGGGAGACCCAGTACTTC.

This clonotype was observed many times. J is TRBJ2-7 and V is TRBV6-2 or TRBV6-3, with 12 bases that match TRBD1. The V gene's germline CDR1 is MNHEY and CDR2 SVGEGT. J was trimmed by 7 bases and V by 6 bases; bases with no gene match: 7. The CDR3 runs to 14 residues. CDR3 sequence (DNA): TGTGCCAGCAGACCGGGACAGGGGGCGCGAGAGCAGTACTTC. It translates to CASRPGQGAREQYF.

Note on this clonotype: Since a much larger clone is just one base distant, this may be a read error. As DNA, the CDR3 is TGCAGTGCTAAGGGGGCGGGGGGATGGTACAATGAGCAGTACTTC. Encoded protein: CSAKGAGGWYNEQYF. V is TRBV20-1 and J is TRBJ2-1; D might be TRBD2 (8 bases). The DNA end lines up better with TRBJ2-7; the J call may be wrong. This CDR3 contains 15 residues. Germline lookup yields CDR1 DFQATT and CDR2 SNEGSKA (reference sequence).

V usage is TRBV27 and J usage is TRBJ1-6; D is ambiguous. Trimming shortened V by 4 bases and J by 3 bases, and 13 bases separated the two germline ends. The CDR3 sequence is 16 residues long. Germline V CDR1 and CDR2: MNHEY, SMNVEV (reference sequence). CDR3 sequence reads: CASSSGGSGYNSPLHF. The CDR3 DNA reads TGTGCCAGCAGTTCCGGCGGGTCGGGCTATAATTCACCCCTCCACTTT.

The chain joins TRBV27 to TRBJ2-7; D assignment may be TRBD1 or TRBD2 (5 bases each). The end of the DNA aligns better with TRBJ2-5, so the J call may be wrong. CDR1 is MNHEY, CDR2 SMNVEV, per germline (reference sequence). This CDR3 is 16 amino acids long. This chain's CDR3 is CASSLGTSGSRETQYF. The CDR3, as DNA: TGTGCCAGCAGTTTAGGGACGTCAGGTAGTAGAGAGACCCAGTACTTC.

This clonotype occurred many times. The J gene is TRBJ2-3, the V gene TRBV5-1; the match to TRBD2 covers 8 bases. Trimming removed 4 bases from V and 3 bases from J; junction bases left unmatched: 13. Per germline, CDR1 SGHRS and CDR2 YFSETQ. This CDR3 contains 17 residues. The CDR3 loop reads CASSPGGLRKRTDTQYF. The CDR3 DNA is TGCGCCAGCAGCCCGGGGGGGTTAAGGAAACGGACAGATACGCAGTATTTT.

This clonotype was counted between two and nine times. This chain links TRBV5-1 with TRBJ1-4; D uncertain. Trimming took 4 bases from V and 0 from J, leaving 10 bases between them. The CDR3 contains 15 residues. In germline, CDR1 is SGHRS, CDR2 YFSETQ. CDR3 sequence reads: CASSLVDATNEKLFF. In DNA form, the CDR3 reads TGCGCCAGCAGCCTCGTCGATGCAACTAATGAAAAACTGTTTTTT. The whole variable domain, filled in from reference TRBV5-1 and TRBJ1-4, reads KAGVTQTPRYLIKTRGQQVTLSCSPISGHRSVSWYQQTPGQGLQFLFEYFSETQRNKGNFPGRFSGRQFSNSRSEMNVSTLELGDSALYLCASSLVDATNEKLFFGSGTQLSVL.

This clonotype was counted between two and nine times. The chain links TRBV27 to TRBJ1-6, with 9 bases fitting TRBD1. The germline gives CDR1 MNHEY, CDR2 SMNVEV (reference sequence). This CDR3 has 15 residues. The V and J ends lost 7 bases and 8 bases, in that order; junction bases with no gene match: 9. CDR3 DNA: TGTGCCAGCACCCCGTCGGGACAGGGTGATTCACCCCTCCACTTT. Amino acids: CASTPSGQGDSPLHF.

The chain carries TRBV7-3 and TRBJ2-1; possibly TRBD2 for D (6 bases). Germline loops: CDR1 SGHTA, CDR2 FQGTGA. The CDR3 sequence is 15 residues long. V was cut by 1 base and J by 2 bases, with 9 bases left in between. The CDR3 is CASSLSGITYNEQFF. DNA for the CDR3: TGTGCCAGCAGCTTAAGCGGGATTACCTACAATGAGCAGTTCTTC.

This clonotype was found many times. The chain joins TRBV29-1 to TRBJ1-4, with unresolved D. Germline assignment: CDR1 SQVTM and CDR2 ANQGSEA. The CDR3 covers 13 residues. Trimming stripped 5 bases from V and 8 bases from J, with 15 bases between. The chain's CDR3 is CSVKTDLQEKLFF. DNA for the CDR3: TGCAGCGTTAAGACGGATCTTCAAGAAAAACTGTTTTTT.

This clonotype was seen repeatedly, ten times or more. V gene TRBV5-1 combines with J gene TRBJ1-1; D gene uncertain. The CDR3 consists of 14 residues. Trimming pared 0 bases from V and 1 base from J, leaving 7 bases between. CDR1 and CDR2 from the germline V gene are SGHRS and YFSETQ. CDR3 sequence: CASSLGYRNTEAFF. The CDR3 bases are TGCGCCAGCAGCTTGGGGTATAGGAACACTGAAGCTTTCTTT. Together with reference TRBV5-1 and TRBJ1-1, the CDR3 gives the full variable domain: KAGVTQTPRYLIKTRGQQVTLSCSPISGHRSVSWYQQTPGQGLQFLFEYFSETQRNKGNFPGRFSGRQFSNSRSEMNVSTLELGDSALYLCASSLGYRNTEAFFGQGTRLTVV.

Notes on this clonotype: A much larger clone is a single base away; this may be a read error. The conserved final phenylalanine or tryptophan is absent from the CDR3, which likely points to a read error. The chain employs TRBV12-3 or TRBV12-4 and TRBJ2-3; 10 bases fit TRBD2. The V segment lost 3 bases and the J segment 5 bases; nucleotides outside the gene matches: 5. CDR3 length: 15 residues. The CDR3 nucleotides are TGTGCCAGCAGTTTGGCTAGCGGGGGCCAAGATACGCAGTATTCT. This translates into CASSLASGGQDTQYS.

This clonotype was recorded many times. The rearrangement links TRBV3-1 to TRBJ2-5; 9 bases align to TRBD2. Germline lookup yields CDR1 LGHDT and CDR2 YNNKEL (reference sequence). V dropped 8 bases and J dropped 9; count of bases not matched to a gene: 16. CDR3 length equals 15 residues. The CDR3 region is CASGRLASGDEAQYF. The CDR3 nucleotides read TGTGCCAGCGGAAGATTGGCTAGCGGGGACGAGGCCCAGTACTTC.